A single sample gave rise to the 20 T cell receptor beta chains below, sequenced in a study of PD-1 blockade in classical Hodgkin lymphoma. The data were produced by immunoSEQ multiplex PCR, yet TCRdb's version contains in-frame clones alone and is incomplete. This sample yields 7,000 or so clones, of which about 77% are seen a single time; more than 4% belongs to the top ten. Brentuximab vedotin exposure varied, and every patient relapsed after autologous stem cell transplantation. It was by magnetic negative selection that CD4+ T cells were purified from thawed PBMCs. This sample comprised CD4+ T cells from blood, obtained at baseline. Every receptor here comes from a human donor with classical Hodgkin lymphoma.

The chain couples TRBV7-8 to TRBJ2-7; tentatively, D is TRBD2 (5 bases). Germline V lookup: CDR1 SGHVS, CDR2 FQNEAQ. CDR3 size: 16 residues. Trimming took 1 base from V and 3 from J, leaving 16 bases between them. CDR3 sequence (DNA): TGTGCCAGCAGCTTAGTAGGGCTAGCTATAAACTACGAGCAGTACTTC. Its translation: CASSLVGLAINYEQYF.

The CDR3 bases are TGCGCCAGCAGCCGAGAGGACAGGTACAATCAGCCCCAGCATTTT. The encoded protein is CASSREDRYNQPQHF. This chain joins TRBV4-1 and TRBJ1-5; TRBD1 matches at 7 bases. With 4 bases clipped from V and 3 bases from J, the junction kept 6 bases outside the gene matches. Germline-derived CDR1 and CDR2 are MGHRA and YSYEKL. The CDR3 length is 15 residues.

The chain carries TRBV4-1 and TRBJ1-1, with 7 bases that match TRBD1. The CDR3 is 14 residues long. V lost 2 bases to trimming and J lost 4 bases; unmatched junction nucleotides: 4. CDR1 is MGHRA, CDR2 YSYEKL, per germline. This CDR3 is CASSQPDRATEAFF. The CDR3 DNA is TGCGCCAGCAGCCAACCTGACAGGGCCACTGAAGCTTTCTTT.

The gene calls are TRBV29-1 and TRBJ1-2; D possibly corresponds to TRBD1 (6 bases). The CDR3 length is 14 residues. Trimming shortened V by 0 bases and J by 5 bases, and 13 bases separated the two germline ends. Germline values: CDR1 SQVTM, CDR2 ANQGSEA. The CDR3 protein is CSVEDFADRYGYTF. Written as DNA, the CDR3 is TGCAGCGTTGAAGATTTTGCGGACAGATATGGCTACACCTTC.

The chain links TRBV5-1 to TRBJ1-2, with 8 bases lining up with TRBD1. The CDR3 contains 16 residues. V shed 0 bases and J 6 bases; nucleotides not matched to a gene: 10. Germline V gene sequence: CDR1 SGHRS, CDR2 YFSETQ. The CDR3 here is CASSLGTGRIGDGYTF. Here the CDR3 DNA reads TGCGCCAGCAGCTTGGGGACAGGGAGAATTGGCGATGGCTACACCTTC.

The chain combines TRBV5-1 with TRBJ2-5; 12 bases line up with TRBD2. Looked up from germline, CDR1 is SGHRS and CDR2 is YFSETQ. Trimming at V came to 0 bases and at J to 4 bases, leaving 7 bases not matched to a gene. There are 17 residues in the CDR3. The DNA of the CDR3 is TGCGCCAGCAGCTTGGCGACTAGCGGGAGCGGGCGAGAGACCCAGTACTTC. Its translation is CASSLATSGSGRETQYF.

This clone was observed a few times. The chain links TRBV5-1 to TRBJ2-7, with D perhaps assigned TRBD1 or TRBD2 (6 bases each). There are 14 residues in the CDR3. Germline V gene lookup returns CDR1 SGHRS and CDR2 YFSETQ. Trimming pared 4 bases from V and 5 bases from J, leaving 16 bases between. The CDR3 protein is CASSRGDGAHEQYV. The DNA of the CDR3 is TGCGCCAGCAGCAGGGGGGACGGCGCACACGAGCAGTACGTC.

V is TRBV5-1 and J is TRBJ2-1; 8 bases match TRBD2. J was trimmed by 9 bases and V by 0 bases; bases with no gene match: 11. The CDR3 consists of 16 residues. Germline values: CDR1 SGHRS, CDR2 YFSETQ. The CDR3 protein is CASSLGSGSSAFEQFF. Written as DNA, the CDR3 is TGCGCCAGCAGCTTGGGGAGCGGGAGTAGTGCTTTTGAGCAGTTCTTC.

The V and J genes are TRBV10-3 and TRBJ2-1, with D unclear. Germline V CDR1 and CDR2: ENHRY, SYGVKD. CDR3 length: 18 residues. The germline V and J ends were trimmed by 3 bases and 4 bases, with 22 bases remaining between them. CDR3 coding DNA: TGTGCCATCAGTGAATTGCCCATACAGAACCTGGTTTACAATGAGCAGTTCTTC. This sequence encodes CAISELPIQNLVYNEQFF.

This chain connects TRBV20-1 to TRBJ2-1, with a weak D call TRBD2 (5 bases). V lost 6 bases to trimming and J lost 9 bases, with 12 bases between them. The germline CDR1 and CDR2 sequences are DFQATT and SNEGSKA (reference sequence). CDR3 length equals 11 residues. The CDR3 DNA follows: TGCAGTGCCACAACTAGTTCTGAGCAGTTCTTC. Protein: CSATTSSEQFF.

The chain links TRBV7-9 to TRBJ1-4; D gene ambiguous. CDR1 SEHNR and CDR2 FQNEAQ come from the germline V gene (reference sequence). V gave up 7 bases and J gave up 8 bases, with 17 bases separating them. The CDR3 runs to 14 residues. The CDR3: CASTTIGAVEKLFF. The CDR3 DNA reads as TGTGCCAGCACCACGATAGGCGCCGTAGAAAAACTGTTTTTT. The whole variable domain, filled in from reference TRBV7-9 and TRBJ1-4, reads DTGVSQNPRHKITKRGQNVTFRCDPISEHNRLYWYRQTLGQGPEFLTYFQNEAQLEKSRLLSDRFSAERPKGSFSTLEIQRTEQGDSAMYLCASTTIGAVEKLFFGSGTQLSVL.

This chain links TRBV27 with TRBJ2-7; TRBD1 agrees at 8 bases. Germline V CDR1 and CDR2: MNHEY, SMNVEV (reference sequence). The J segment lost 3 bases and the V segment lost 6 bases, leaving 7 bases of the junction unmatched. This CDR3 is 14 amino acids long. As DNA, the CDR3 is TGTGCCAGCAGACAGGACAGGGACAACTACGAGCAGTACGTC. This encodes CASRQDRDNYEQYV.

This clone occurred once. The rearrangement uses TRBV4-1 and TRBJ2-5; D unclear. V was pared by 0 bases and J by 1 base, with 18 bases between. Germline CDR1 reads MGHRA; CDR2 reads YSYEKL. CDR3 length: 18 amino acids. The CDR3 protein is CASSQDHVYGLVQETQYF. CDR3 coding DNA: TGCGCCAGCAGCCAAGACCACGTTTATGGCCTAGTCCAAGAGACCCAGTACTTC.

This clone has just a few counts. V is TRBV5-6 and J is TRBJ1-3, with 7 bases aligning to TRBD1. This CDR3 contains 16 residues. After removal of 4 bases from V and 0 bases from J, the junction contained 7 bases not matched to a gene. Germline V gives CDR1 SGHDT, CDR2 YYEEEE. CDR3 nucleotides: TGTGCCAGCAGCACAACAGGGGTCAGCTCTGGAAACACCATATATTTT. Translated, it gives CASSTTGVSSGNTIYF.

V gene TRBV18 combines with J gene TRBJ2-1; the D gene is possibly TRBD1 (6 bases). The length of the CDR3 is 16 residues. Per germline, CDR1 KGHSH and CDR2 LQKENI. V lost 5 bases, J lost 2 bases, and 16 bases lay in between. CDR3 nucleotide sequence: TGTGCCAGCTCAGAACAGGGTTTGGGGGCCTACAATGAGCAGTTCTTC. This sequence encodes CASSEQGLGAYNEQFF.

The chain has TRBV5-1 and TRBJ2-7; the match to TRBD1 covers 7 bases. The CDR3 contains 14 residues. Germline lookup yields CDR1 SGHRS and CDR2 YFSETQ. The J segment lost 4 bases and the V segment lost 1 base, leaving 5 bases of the junction unmatched. The CDR3 DNA follows: TGCGCCAGCAGCTTGACAGGGGTGGTTTACGAGCAGTACTTC. Amino acid sequence: CASSLTGVVYEQYF.

This chain connects TRBV19 to TRBJ2-2; tentatively, D is TRBD2 (5 bases). V was trimmed by 3 bases and J by 6 bases, leaving 14 bases between them. Germline CDR1 reads LNHDA; CDR2 reads SQIVND (reference sequence). This CDR3 is 15 amino acids long. DNA for the CDR3: TGTGCCAGTAGTATCCTCGGGGTAGGTGCCGGGGAGCTGTTTTTT. It translates to CASSILGVGAGELFF.

This chain uses TRBV12-5 with TRBJ1-3, with D unclear. Per the germline V gene, CDR1 is LGHNT and CDR2 is FRNRAP. The V end was cut by 3 bases, the J end by 1 base, with 13 bases between. The length of the CDR3 is 16 residues. The CDR3 DNA is TGTGCTAGTGGTTTAGTGGTCCCAGGTTCTGGAAACACCATATATTTT. This codes for CASGLVVPGSGNTIYF. The full variable domain, its missing parts supplied by reference TRBV12-5 and TRBJ1-3, is DARVTQTPRHKVTEMGQEVTMRCQPILGHNTVFWYRQTMMQGLELLAYFRNRAPLDDSGMPKDRFSAEMPDATLATLKIQPSEPRDSAVYFCASGLVVPGSGNTIYFGEGSWLTVV.

This clone was recorded only once. This sequence joins TRBV7-8 and TRBJ2-2; TRBD2 is a possible D gene (6 bases). Germline V lookup: CDR1 SGHVS, CDR2 FQNEAQ. There are 17 residues in the CDR3. Between the trimmed V and J ends, which lost 5 bases and 4 bases, there was a span of 20 bases. The CDR3 DNA follows: TGTGCCAGCAGCCCACTCCGAATTCAGACTAGCACCGGGGAGCTGTTTTTT. Translated: CASSPLRIQTSTGELFF.

The J gene is TRBJ1-5, the V gene TRBV7-9; D not resolved. Germline CDR1 reads SEHNR; CDR2 reads FQNEAQ (reference sequence). There are 14 residues in the CDR3. Trimming removed 1 base from V and 6 bases from J, with 10 bases in between. CDR3 bases: TGTGCCAGCAGCTTAGACGGGGTCAGTCAGCCCCAGCATTTT. It encodes CASSLDGVSQPQHF. The full variable domain, its missing parts supplied by reference TRBV7-9 and TRBJ1-5, is DTGVSQNPRHKITKRGQNVTFRCDPISEHNRLYWYRQTLGQGPEFLTYFQNEAQLEKSRLLSDRFSAERPKGSFSTLEIQRTEQGDSAMYLCASSLDGVSQPQHFGDGTRLSIL.